This is a list of T cell receptor beta chains from one sample in a study of control samples from healthy donors and cancer patients. Profiled with immunoSEQ multiplex PCR; TCRdb holds only in-frame clones, not every one. There are around 150,000 clones in the sample; about nine tenths occur only once, and less than 5% lies in the top ten. Sequences were obtained from blood. Receptors were obtained from a man aged 30 to 45 in good health. Both conserved end residues are part of each CDR3. Only part of the rows carry a size: once, few, many, or a class if the clone is expanded.

V: TRBV7-2
size: .
CDR3: CASGIRGVGDTQYF

V: TRBV10-1
size: .
CDR3: CASSAGTGRYNEQFF

V: TRBV24-1
size: .
CDR3: CATSHPVERGGLETQYF

V: TRBV6-2/TRBV6-3
size: .
CDR3: CASSHRFRGSTDTQYF

V: TRBV10-3
size: .
CDR3: CAISERGSNTEAFF

V: TRBV19
size: once
CDR3: CASTFSRDSYSNQPQHF

V: TRBV6-2/TRBV6-3
size: .
CDR3: CASSYGVLNEKLFF

V: TRBV6-4
size: once
CDR3: CASSDAGGSADTQYF

V: TRBV9
size: .
CDR3: CASRGTSGGPTDTQYF

V: TRBV19
size: few
CDR3: CASSIGQGAETQYF

V: TRBV5-5
size: .
CDR3: CASSLRGGDGYTF

V: TRBV2
size: .
CDR3: CASSGQEEAFF

V: TRBV6-2/TRBV6-3
size: .
CDR3: CASSHHPGVGGNQPQHF

V: TRBV19
size: once
CDR3: CASSTWTGPDTQYF

V: TRBV5-6
size: .
CDR3: CASSLVGSTGELFF

V: TRBV9
size: .
CDR3: CASSVGGTGGQGDTQYF

V: TRBV7-9
size: .
CDR3: CASSLGLALNTGELFF

V: TRBV18
size: once
CDR3: CASSPRARADTQYF

V: TRBV14
size: .
CDR3: CASSQANGYTEAFF

V: TRBV27
size: .
CDR3: CASSLGRGGQPQHF

V: TRBV29-1
size: .
CDR3: CSVGFNGVEAFF

V: TRBV2
size: .
CDR3: CASLGLGSLSDTQYF

V: TRBV21-1
size: .
CDR3: CASSKEFYLGPPAYEQYF

V: TRBV12-5
size: .
CDR3: CASGLSGAETQYF

V: TRBV14
size: .
CDR3: CASSQQPGQHSPLHF

V: TRBV5-1
size: .
CDR3: CASSLAVGILDYGYTF

V: TRBV7-8
size: .
CDR3: CASSLAGGTGSYEQYF

V: TRBV7-2
size: .
CDR3: CASSLGLAGGNEQFF

V: TRBV27
size: few
CDR3: CASSLSWTAYYEQYF

V: TRBV5-5
size: .
CDR3: CASSSDRGGTVTEAFF

V: TRBV2
size: .
CDR3: CASRGQGGSNQPQHF

V: TRBV28
size: .
CDR3: CASSSWTGASTDTQYF

V: TRBV7-2
size: few
CDR3: CASSLARVEGGDEKLFF

V: TRBV7-2
size: .
CDR3: CASSLLNGAYNEQFF

V: TRBV9
size: .
CDR3: CASSVASGPSYEQYF

V: TRBV13
size: .
CDR3: CASSLVTGHYGYTF

V: TRBV13
size: .
CDR3: CASSLIGYEQYF

V: TRBV5-6
size: .
CDR3: CASRPQGAANTEAFF

V: TRBV28
size: .
CDR3: CASSPFLGANYGYTF

V: TRBV7-2
size: .
CDR3: CASSLETANYGYTF

V: TRBV19
size: .
CDR3: CASSNLRGQMGNTEAFF

V: TRBV19
size: .
CDR3: CASSISGPDLHF

V: TRBV6-2/TRBV6-3
size: .
CDR3: CASSYTVDEQFF

V: TRBV9
size: .
CDR3: CASSAHSGPFSGNTIYF

V: TRBV5-4
size: .
CDR3: CASSPGTGYTDTQYF

V: TRBV5-6
size: .
CDR3: CASSARIGAETQYF